This T cell receptor (beta chain) was recovered during a study of human T cells and chemical hapten exposure. This clonotype came up a few times. Documented time point: pre-sensitization, week 0. Indicated treatment: therapeutic diphenylcyclopropenone sensitization with weekly scalp DPC. The total RNA was obtained from whole blood that was not fractionated. Within the library, unique molecular identifiers were attached to each individual cDNA molecule. In the source study's methods: Sampled TCR counts reached a median of roughly 90,000 per sample, with values ranging from roughly 20,000 to 750,000. From the RACE reads, TCRdb called clonotypes with MiXCR, one entry per CDR3 protein. The V and J calls reflect TCRdb's pipeline rather than the authors' work. In the table there are approximately 400,000 distinct CDR3 sequences, around 5.5% of which are singletons. The germline V gene encodes CDR1 MNHNS and CDR2 SASEGT. The germline V and J ends were trimmed by 8 bases and 3 bases, with 14 bases remaining between them. CDR3 length equals 13 residues.

The specimen was whole blood, collected in connection with sensitization to the hapten diphenylcyclopropenone (DPC). The receptor's source is a woman between 50 and 59 years old with alopecia areata. Some clones in this sample may be carry-over from other donors' samples. This rearrangement joins TRBV6-1 to TRBJ2-7; D could derive from TRBD1 or TRBD2 (5 bases each). DNA of the CDR3: TGTGCCAGCTTGTCTGGGGGTAACTACGAGCAGTACTTC. This encodes CASLSGGNYEQYF.